This TCR beta chain was sequenced during a study of T cell repertoires in cytomegalovirus infection (dated by TCRdb to between 2018 and 2020). At the level of the whole study: Recently identified HLA-C-restricted CMV epitopes, whose presentation resists viral immunomodulation, were targeted by peptide stimulations together with well-studied HLA-B-restricted epitopes. Donor HLA type was relevant to the analysis, as public TCR beta signatures indicated carriage of CMV infection together with the matching HLA type. What the research found in general, with its limitations: In both this cohort and an independent cohort of several hundred donors, the cumulative frequency of public TCR beta family members distinguished carriers of CMV infection plus the relevant HLA type. The ex vivo response was dominated by HLA-C-restricted CMV-specific TCR beta clonotypes, which also provided the single most frequent clonotype in two of eight donors.

The treatment or condition label, read with the paper, signifies: in vitro stimulation with specific CMV peptide epitopes to enrich CMV-specific T cells. V has 8 bases trimmed and J has 10 bases trimmed; junction bases matching no gene number 7. The CDR3 spans 14 residues, from the cysteine through the phenylalanine. CDR3 DNA only is kept here, 42 bases in frame from base 1. This clonotype was recorded at least ten times. What antigen it recognizes has not been identified. Base quality data are lacking; no much larger clone is found one base away. TCRdb names Illumina HiSeq 1500 as the instrument used. TCRdb passed the public sequencing reads through fastp at Q25 and MiXCR, retaining productive beta sequences. Duplicate CDR3 protein sequences are folded into a single record with the most common DNA and genes. Here the sample has some 350,000 distinct CDR3 sequences; about 35% occur a single time. Clones ranked in the top ten supply 13% of the sample.

The rearranged segments are TRBV12-3 or TRBV12-4 and TRBJ2-1, with 14 bases matching TRBD2. The clonotype comes from a human donor in good health (CMV status not recorded). Some clones in this sample may be carry-over from other donors' samples. The sample was cultured PBMCs, taken from culture after CMV antigen stimulation. The CDR3 region has the sequence CASDWGLAGDEQFF. The DNA sequence is TGTGCCAGCGATTGGGGACTAGCGGGAGACGAGCAGTTCTTC.